These 4 T cell receptor beta chains came from one sample sequenced in a study of T cell responses to AZD1222 COVID-19 vaccine. The repertoire was sequenced with immunoSEQ multiplex PCR; TCRdb's copy has only in-frame clones and lacks some. The sample has about 92,000 clones; roughly 90% are singletons. This specimen consisted of peripheral blood, obtained on day 0 of AZD1222 vaccination. The source is an adult in good health.

This rearrangement joins TRBV6-2 or TRBV6-3 to TRBJ2-1; 9 nucleotides match TRBD1. Unmatched junction bases numbered 8, after V lost 4 bases and J lost 4 bases. Germline-derived CDR1 and CDR2 are MNHEY and SVGEGT. This CDR3 spans 16 amino acids. CDR3 sequence reads: CASSLRGQGFYNEQFF. The CDR3 DNA follows: TGTGCCAGCAGTTTGAGGGGACAGGGTTTTTACAATGAGCAGTTCTTC.

This chain links TRBV7-6 with TRBJ1-3, with D unclear. V was cut by 1 base and J by 7 bases, with 2 bases left in between. The CDR3 totals 11 residues. CDR1 SGHVS and CDR2 FNYEAQ come from the germline V gene. DNA of the CDR3: TGTGCCAGCAGCTTAGGGAACACCATATATTTT. Protein: CASSLGNTIYF.

The chain carries TRBV6-2 or TRBV6-3 and TRBJ2-3; D perhaps matches TRBD2 (5 bases). The V gene's germline CDR1 is MNHEY and CDR2 SVGEGT. V was pared by 2 bases and J by 4 bases, with 16 bases between. The CDR3 sequence is 16 residues long. Here the CDR3 reads CASSYGGLLRADTQYF. CDR3 coding DNA: TGTGCCAGCAGTTACGGAGGACTCCTCCGGGCAGATACGCAGTATTTT.

The chain links TRBV28 to TRBJ1-5; 10 positions match TRBD1. J lost 6 bases, V lost 4 bases, and 12 bases had no gene match. The germline V gene encodes CDR1 MDHEN and CDR2 SYDVKM. There are 17 residues in the CDR3. The DNA for the CDR3 is TGTGCCAGCAGTTCCGGGGGCGACAGGGGGCCTGGTCAGCCCCAGCATTTT. This codes for CASSSGGDRGPGQPQHF.